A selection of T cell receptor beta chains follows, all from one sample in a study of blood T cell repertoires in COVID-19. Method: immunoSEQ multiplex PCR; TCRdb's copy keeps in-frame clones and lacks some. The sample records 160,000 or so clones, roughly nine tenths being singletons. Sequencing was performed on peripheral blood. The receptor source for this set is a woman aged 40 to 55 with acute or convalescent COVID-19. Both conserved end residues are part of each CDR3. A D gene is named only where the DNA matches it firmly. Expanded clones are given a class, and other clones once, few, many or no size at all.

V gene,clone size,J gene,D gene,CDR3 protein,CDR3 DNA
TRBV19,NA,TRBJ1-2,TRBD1,CASSLNRGAYGYTF,TGTGCCAGTAGTCTAAACAGGGGCGCCTATGGCTACACCTTC
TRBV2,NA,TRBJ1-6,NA,CASKGDNSYNSPLHF,TGTGCCAGCAAAGGGGACAACTCCTATAATTCACCCCTCCACTTT
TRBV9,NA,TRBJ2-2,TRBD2,CASSVATGRAGTGELFF,TGTGCCAGCAGCGTAGCTACGGGGAGGGCAGGCACCGGGGAGCTGTTTTTT
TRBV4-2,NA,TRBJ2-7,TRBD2,CASSQDQAGSGEQYF,TGTGCCAGCAGCCAAGATCAAGCGGGAAGTGGCGAGCAGTACTTC
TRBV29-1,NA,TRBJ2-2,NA,CSGSDTGELFF,TGCAGCGGGTCAGACACCGGGGAGCTGTTTTTT
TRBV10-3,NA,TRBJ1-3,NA,CAISESPTNSGNTIYF,TGTGCCATCAGTGAGTCCCCCACAAACTCTGGAAACACCATATATTTT
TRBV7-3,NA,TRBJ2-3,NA,CASSLLPPPADTQYF,TGTGCCAGCAGCTTACTTCCCCCGCCGGCAGATACGCAGTATTTT
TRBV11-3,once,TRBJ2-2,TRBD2,CASSLATGLAPNTGELFF,TGTGCCAGCAGCTTAGCCACCGGACTAGCACCTAACACCGGGGAGCTGTTTTTT
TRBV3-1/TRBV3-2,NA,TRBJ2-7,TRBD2,CASSHGGGGPWDEQYF,TGTGCCAGCAGCCATGGGGGCGGGGGGCCCTGGGACGAGCAGTACTTC
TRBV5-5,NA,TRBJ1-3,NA,CASSLNPTTGRSSGNTIYF,TGTGCCAGCAGCCTCAACCCGACGACAGGCCGTAGCTCTGGAAACACCATATATTTT
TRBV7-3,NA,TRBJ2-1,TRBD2,CASSRRGGTSGTAYNEQFF,TGTGCCAGCAGCCGCCGTGGGGGGACTAGCGGGACCGCCTACAATGAGCAGTTCTTC
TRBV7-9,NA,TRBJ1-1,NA,CASGVEGFTEAFF,TGTGCCAGCGGGGTGGAGGGCTTCACTGAAGCTTTCTTT
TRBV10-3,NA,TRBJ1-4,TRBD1,CAISDGRGEEKLFF,TGTGCCATCAGCGACGGCAGGGGGGAGGAAAAACTGTTTTTT
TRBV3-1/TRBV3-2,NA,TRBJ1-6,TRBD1,CASRQTGVNSPLHF,TGTGCCAGCAGACAGACAGGGGTAAATTCACCCCTCCACTTT
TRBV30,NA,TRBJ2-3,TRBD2,CAWSPASGGNTDTQYF,TGTGCCTGGAGTCCGGCTAGCGGGGGGAACACAGATACGCAGTATTTT
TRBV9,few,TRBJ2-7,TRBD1,CASSRSTGGFYEQYF,TGTGCCAGCAGCCGGTCGACAGGGGGCTTCTACGAGCAGTACTTC
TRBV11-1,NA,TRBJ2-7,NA,CASSLGQDYEQYF,TGTGCCAGCAGCTTAGGCCAGGACTACGAGCAGTACTTC
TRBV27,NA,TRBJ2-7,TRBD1,CASSFGQGYEQYF,TGTGCCAGCAGTTTTGGACAGGGCTACGAGCAGTACTTC
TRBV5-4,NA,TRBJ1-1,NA,CASTGGWGNTEAFF,TGTGCCAGCACTGGGGGGTGGGGAAACACTGAAGCTTTCTTT
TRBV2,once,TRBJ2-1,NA,CASGAGFKSSYNEQFF,TGTGCCAGCGGGGCAGGGTTCAAGAGCTCCTACAATGAGCAGTTCTTC
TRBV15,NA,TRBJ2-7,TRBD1,CATSIRTGAYEQYF,TGTGCCACCAGCATAAGGACAGGTGCCTACGAGCAGTACTTC
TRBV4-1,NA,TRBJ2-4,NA,CASSQRGELAKNIQYF,TGCGCCAGCAGCCAAAGGGGCGAACTAGCCAAAAACATTCAGTACTTC
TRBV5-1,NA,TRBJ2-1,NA,CASSLGGPSSYNEQFF,TGCGCCAGCAGCTTGGGGGGGCCAAGTTCCTACAATGAGCAGTTCTTC